This TCR beta chain comes out of a study of T cell clonotyping in hematopoietic cell transplantation. Details on this clone: Its antigen is as yet unknown.

The CDR3 loop spans 15 amino acids. The V and J ends lost 0 bases and 3 bases respectively, with 12 bases between them. From germline, CDR1 is SNHLY and CDR2 FYNNEI. TCRdb keeps only in-frame clones here, not all; method: immunoSEQ multiplex PCR. The table includes about 69,000 clones, 85% to 95% detected once. Whole-study findings and limits: No sorting was done, leaving CD4 and CD8 contributions mixed. At the given depth, recipient repertoires were over 97% de novo clonotypes. Graft donor and pretransplant recipient Inverse Simpson Index values predicted broader posttransplant TCR diversity. Recipient TCR diversity dropped after transplant; expanded clonotypes rose from day 30 to 180.

The receptor was isolated from a man in his fifties or sixties in good health. Some clones in this sample may be carry-over from other donors' samples. The genes are TRBV2 and TRBJ2-7, with D possibly called TRBD1 or TRBD2 (5 bases each). Sequencing used peripheral blood mononuclear cells. The CDR3 loop reads CASSEARGRVYEQYF. The CDR3 DNA is TGTGCCAGCAGTGAAGCTAGGGGACGAGTCTACGAGCAGTACTTC.